This T cell receptor beta chain was captured by sequencing in a study of T cells after yellow fever vaccination. For the study at large: Researchers used SMART-Seq v4 Ultra Low Input to prepare fractions that had low cell numbers. Overall study findings and caveats: Weaker overall was a secondary response that nonetheless peaked faster, on day 5 versus 15. The booster saw the reappearance of most primary-vaccination clones (approximately 96% CD4, 70% to 90% CD8).

TCRdb reprocessed the 5' RACE reads via MiXCR and lists one record per CDR3 protein. The sample shows roughly 250,000 distinct CDR3 sequences, 13% of them seen only once. Trimming removed 9 bases at V and 0 bases at J, with 15 bases between. CDR3 size: 14 residues. Germline values: CDR1 MNHEY, CDR2 SMNVEV (reference sequence). As to this clonotype: No antigen is known for it.

This specimen was CD4+ T cells sorted from PBMCs, taken 45 days after the yellow fever booster vaccination. The receptor comes from a man aged 30-40 years who received the YFV17D yellow fever vaccine. This chain connects TRBV27 to TRBJ2-7; either TRBD1 or TRBD2 may fit D (5 bases each). The CDR3: CASVGRAPSYEQYF. In DNA, the CDR3 is TGTGCCAGTGTGGGGCGGGCCCCCTCCTACGAGCAGTACTTC.